Each of the 31 T cell receptor beta chains below was sequenced from the same sample in a study of low-dose radiotherapy and immunotherapy resistance in tumors. Time point: after trial treatment. Treatment noted: LDRT plus nivolumab, ipilimumab, low-dose cyclophosphamide and aspirin (RACIN trial). Gene-specific TRAV and TRBV primers were used for first-strand cDNA, covering alpha and beta chains. TCR amplification involved approximately 20 PCR cycles with a constant-region primer and V-primer adapter. A single record per CDR3 protein comes from TCRdb applying MiXCR to the reads. Here the sample spans 30,000 or so distinct CDR3 sequences, under 55% being singletons. Specimen: PBMCs, collected after low-dose radiotherapy plus immunotherapy. The receptors shown here come from a male donor with gallbladder cancer.

The chain carries TRBV5-1 and TRBJ2-1; 8 positions agree with TRBD2. The ends lost 4 bases at V and 10 bases at J; junction bases unmatched: 7. The CDR3 covers 13 residues. Germline V gene data show CDR1 as SGHRS and CDR2 as YFSETQ. In DNA form, the CDR3 reads TGCGCCAGCAGCCTGTCGACTAGCGTCGAGCAGTTCTTC. It yields the protein CASSLSTSVEQFF.

The V call is TRBV6-2 or TRBV6-3, the J call TRBJ1-4, with D uncertain. CDR1 MNHEY and CDR2 SVGEGT come from the germline V gene. This CDR3 spans 14 amino acids. The germline V and J ends were trimmed by 5 bases and 11 bases, with 18 bases remaining between them. The CDR3 DNA reads as TGTGCCAGCAGTGAGACCCTAAGCGGCGTGAAACTGTTTTTT. Translating it yields CASSETLSGVKLFF.

Notes on this clonotype: A far larger clone differs by one base, so this is likely a read error. J is TRBJ2-5 and V is TRBV13; TRBD2 is a possible D gene (6 bases). The CDR3 length is 18 residues. Germline V gives CDR1 PRHDT, CDR2 FYEKMQ (reference sequence). Trimming took off 5 bases at V and 1 base at J, with 23 bases between the two ends. Here the CDR3 DNA reads TGTGCCAGCAGCCGGGACGGGTTGTCTGCCGGGGGCCAAGAGACCCAGTACTTC. It is translated as CASSRDGLSAGGQETQYF.

By sample fraction, this clonotype is medium-sized (0.01 to 0.1%). This chain connects TRBV9 to TRBJ2-7; the match to TRBD1 covers 11 bases. This CDR3 comprises 15 residues. J lost 3 bases, V lost 4 bases, and 6 bases had no gene match. Germline lookup yields CDR1 SGDLS and CDR2 YYNGEE. The CDR3 loop is CASSKGQGVYYEQYF. CDR3 DNA sequence: TGTGCCAGCAGCAAGGGACAGGGGGTGTACTACGAGCAGTACTTC.

This clonotype was detected a few times. The chain recombines TRBV5-1 with TRBJ2-3; D is possibly TRBD1 or TRBD2 (6 bases each). CDR1 is SGHRS, CDR2 YFSETQ, per germline. This CDR3 region has 17 residues. V was cut by 6 bases and J by 2 bases, with 22 bases left in between. The CDR3 spells CASNRGHSDGLTDTQYF. CDR3 nucleotides: TGCGCCAGCAACCGGGGGCATAGCGACGGGCTCACAGATACGCAGTATTTT. Full variable domain (rest looked up from reference TRBV5-1 and TRBJ2-3): KAGVTQTPRYLIKTRGQQVTLSCSPISGHRSVSWYQQTPGQGLQFLFEYFSETQRNKGNFPGRFSGRQFSNSRSEMNVSTLELGDSALYLCASNRGHSDGLTDTQYFGPGTRLTVL.

This clonotype was observed at least ten times. The chain couples TRBV29-1 to TRBJ1-2; D is perhaps TRBD1 (6 bases). This CDR3 is 14 amino acids long. Trimming removed 1 base at V and 4 bases at J, with 13 bases between. Germline V lookup: CDR1 SQVTM, CDR2 ANQGSEA. The CDR3 loop reads CSVEGTTGSYGYTF. CDR3 nucleotides: TGCAGCGTTGAAGGTACTACAGGGTCCTATGGCTACACCTTC.

V usage is TRBV14 and J usage is TRBJ2-4; D assignment may be TRBD1 or TRBD2 (7 bases each). Trimming removed 2 bases from V and 6 bases from J, with 14 bases in between. CDR3 length: 15 residues. Germline values: CDR1 SGHDN, CDR2 FVKESK. The DNA for the CDR3 is TGTGCCAGCAGCCAACAGGGGGGGAACAGAAACATTCAGTACTTC. Its translation: CASSQQGGNRNIQYF.

This clonotype was recorded at least ten times. The chain couples TRBV7-4 to TRBJ1-2; 7 positions agree with TRBD1. CDR3 size: 15 residues. V gave up 5 bases and J gave up 2 bases; unmatched junction bases: 8. Germline CDR1 is SGHVT and CDR2 is SQSDAQ. The CDR3 loop reads CASSHSGGINYGYTF. The DNA for the CDR3 is TGTGCCAGCAGCCATTCAGGGGGAATAAACTATGGCTACACCTTC.

This clonotype occurred many times. The chain links TRBV20-1 to TRBJ1-1; D call uncertain. In germline, CDR1 is DFQATT, CDR2 SNEGSKA (reference sequence). The CDR3 spans 12 residues. Between the trimmed V and J ends, which lost 5 bases and 8 bases, there was a span of 15 bases. The CDR3: CSAGTAGREAFF. CDR3 coding DNA: TGCAGTGCTGGAACGGCGGGCCGGGAAGCTTTCTTT.

The CDR3 protein is CASIRLAGGPSGTGELFF. The DNA of the CDR3 is TGTGCCAGCATCCGACTAGCGGGAGGGCCCTCGGGCACCGGGGAGCTGTTTTTT. The chain recombines TRBV6-8 with TRBJ2-2; 14 bases are shared with TRBD2. CDR3 size: 18 residues. CDR1 and CDR2 (germline): MNHGY, SAAAGT. V shed 7 bases, J shed 4 bases, and the junction held 11 bases outside the gene matches.

Comment on this clonotype: A far larger clone lies a single base away; this is likely a read error. The chain joins TRBV7-6 to TRBJ2-1, with D possibly TRBD2 on 6 matching bases. V gave up 0 bases and J gave up 10 bases, with 16 bases separating them. CDR3 length: 15 amino acids. The germline V gene encodes CDR1 SGHVS and CDR2 FNYEAQ. In nucleotides, the CDR3 is TGTGCCAGCAGCTTAGCCGCGGGGAGCTCCTACGAGCAGTTCTTC. Its protein is CASSLAAGSSYEQFF. Based on the CDR3 plus reference TRBV7-6 and TRBJ2-1, the full variable domain is GAGVSQSPRYKVTKRGQDVALRCDPISGHVSLYWYRQALGQGPEFLTYFNYEAQQDKSGLPNDRFSAERPEGSISTLTIQRTEQRDSAMYRCASSLAAGSSYEQFFGPGTRLTVL.

The V call is TRBV4-3, the J call TRBJ2-7; 8 nucleotides agree with TRBD1. Trimming at V came to 0 bases and at J to 1 base, leaving 2 bases not matched to a gene. CDR3 length: 15 residues. Germline V gives CDR1 LGHNA, CDR2 YSLEER. The CDR3 loop reads CASSQDRQGSYEQYF. The CDR3 coding sequence is TGCGCCAGCAGCCAAGACAGACAGGGGTCCTACGAGCAGTACTTC.

The V gene is TRBV6-1, the J gene TRBJ2-1; D is possibly TRBD1 or TRBD2 (5 bases each). V lost 3 bases, J lost 4 bases, and 13 bases lay in between. In germline, CDR1 is MNHNS, CDR2 SASEGT. The CDR3 length is 15 residues. The CDR3 bases are TGTGCCAGCAGTGACGGGACCACTGTTTACAATGAGCAGTTCTTC. The encoded protein is CASSDGTTVYNEQFF.

The rearrangement links TRBV5-4 to TRBJ2-6, with a possible D match to TRBD2 (5 bases). Germline V gene data show CDR1 as SGHNT and CDR2 as YYREEE (reference sequence). The CDR3 runs 15 residues. V gave up 0 bases and J gave up 2 bases, with 6 bases separating them. CDR3 sequence reads: CASSLVGAGANVLTF. The CDR3 DNA is TGTGCCAGCAGCTTGGTGGGAGCTGGGGCCAACGTCCTGACTTTC.

The count of this clonotype is one. V usage is TRBV21-1 and J usage is TRBJ2-1; the table's D call of TRBD2 was not tested on the DNA. TRBV21-1 is labeled a pseudogene. The CDR3 runs 13 residues. DNA of the CDR3: TGTGCCAGCAGCAAACTGCGGGGCAATGAGCAGTTCTTC. Translation: CASSKLRGNEQFF.

Worth noting for this clonotype: One base separates it from a far larger clone, so it is likely a read error. V and J are TRBV28 and TRBJ2-1; D is possibly TRBD1 or TRBD2 (5 bases each). Germline lookup yields CDR1 MDHEN and CDR2 SYDVKM. The CDR3 runs to 16 residues. Trimming cost V 3 bases and J 10 bases, with 22 bases left between them. CDR3 residues: CASSFRVGRGTYEQFF. In DNA form, the CDR3 reads TGTGCCAGCAGTTTCCGGGTCGGAAGAGGGACCTACGAGCAGTTCTTC.

The chain carries TRBV28 and TRBJ1-5; TRBD1 might be the D (6 bases). Deletions cut 3 bases from V and 7 bases from J, with 16 bases between. The length of the CDR3 is 15 residues. CDR1 MDHEN and CDR2 SYDVKM come from the germline V gene. CDR3 region: CASSFSGGAGQPQHF. The CDR3 nucleotides read TGTGCCAGCAGTTTTTCGGGGGGCGCGGGGCAGCCCCAGCATTTT.

With regard to this clonotype: A read error likely explains this, since a far larger clone differs by one base. It is likely a read error, because the conserved phenylalanine at the end of the CDR3 is missing. This chain uses TRBV13 with TRBJ1-5; TRBD1 is a possible D gene (6 bases). V was pared by 5 bases and J by 0 bases, with 11 bases between. The CDR3 has 15 amino acids. Germline assignment: CDR1 PRHDT and CDR2 FYEKMQ (reference sequence). The CDR3 loop is CASSPRGSSNQPQHY. CDR3 sequence (DNA): TGTGCCAGCAGCCCCAGGGGTAGTAGCAATCAGCCCCAGCATTAT.

V usage is TRBV11-3 and J usage is TRBJ1-2, with D perhaps TRBD1 (5 bases). Germline assignment: CDR1 SGHNT and CDR2 YENEEA. The ends were cut back, 5 bases at V and 4 bases at J, with 20 bases in the middle. CDR3 length equals 16 residues. The CDR3 sequence is CASSPEGREGIYGYTF. The CDR3, as DNA: TGTGCCAGCAGCCCAGAGGGCAGGGAGGGTATCTATGGCTACACCTTC.

This clonotype was detected a few times. V is TRBV5-4 and J is TRBJ2-5, with 11 positions matching TRBD2. In germline, CDR1 is SGHNT, CDR2 YYREEE (reference sequence). This CDR3 spans 16 amino acids. Trimming took 2 bases from V and 1 from J; bases not matched to a gene: 4. The CDR3 reads CASSFLAGGTQETQYF. CDR3 nucleotides: TGTGCCAGCAGCTTTCTAGCGGGGGGCACCCAAGAGACCCAGTACTTC.

This clonotype was recorded many times. The CDR3 sequence: CASSEPRTPFFEQYF. DNA for the CDR3: TGTGCCAGCAGTGAGCCGCGTACGCCCTTCTTCGAGCAGTACTTC. V gene TRBV25-1 combines with J gene TRBJ2-7; no clear D. V was pared by 3 bases and J by 6 bases, with 18 bases between. The germline CDR1 and CDR2 sequences are MGHDK and SYGVNS. This CDR3 has 15 amino acids.

This clonotype was recorded many times. The CDR3 DNA reads TGCGCCAGCAGCGCGGACTTACAAGAGACCCAGTACTTC. This codes for CASSADLQETQYF. The gene calls are TRBV5-1 and TRBJ2-5; D is perhaps TRBD2 (5 bases). CDR1 and CDR2 from the germline V gene are SGHRS and YFSETQ. The CDR3 covers 13 residues. V was trimmed by 4 bases and J by 2 bases, leaving 9 bases between them. Full variable domain (rest looked up from reference TRBV5-1 and TRBJ2-5): KAGVTQTPRYLIKTRGQQVTLSCSPISGHRSVSWYQQTPGQGLQFLFEYFSETQRNKGNFPGRFSGRQFSNSRSEMNVSTLELGDSALYLCASSADLQETQYFGPGTRLLVL.

The chain joins TRBV28 to TRBJ2-7; weak D call: TRBD2 (6 bases). This CDR3 is 15 amino acids long. Trimming took off 7 bases at V and 0 bases at J, with 16 bases between the two ends. Germline lookup yields CDR1 MDHEN and CDR2 SYDVKM. The CDR3 loop reads CASTQAAGSSYEQYF. In DNA form, the CDR3 reads TGTGCCAGCACCCAAGCGGCGGGAAGCTCCTACGAGCAGTACTTC.

The gene calls are TRBV9 and TRBJ2-1; D gene ambiguous. CDR1 is SGDLS and CDR2 is YYNGEE in the germline V gene. V shed 0 bases and J shed 10 bases, with 8 bases lying between them. This CDR3 contains 12 residues. CDR3 loop: CASSVGLREQFF. Written as DNA, the CDR3 is TGTGCCAGCAGCGTAGGTCTTCGAGAGCAGTTCTTC.

This clonotype has ten or more counts. The V gene is TRBV7-2, the J gene TRBJ2-7; 9 bases map to TRBD1. Trimming at V came to 5 bases and at J to 3 bases, leaving 8 bases not matched to a gene. This CDR3 has 15 residues. The V gene's germline CDR1 is SGHTA and CDR2 FQGNSA. CDR3 DNA: TGTGCCAGCAGCGTATCCGGGACAGGGATCTACGAGCAGTACTTC. Residues: CASSVSGTGIYEQYF.

By sample fraction, this clonotype is medium-sized. This chain joins TRBV6-2 or TRBV6-3 and TRBJ2-5; 7 bases agree with TRBD2. Unmatched junction bases numbered 8, after V lost 0 bases and J lost 4 bases. CDR3 length: 16 residues. Germline CDR1 MNHEY, CDR2 SVGEGT. The CDR3 sequence is CASSYSGGSFSETQYF. CDR3 in DNA: TGTGCCAGCAGTTACTCTGGCGGGAGCTTCTCAGAGACCCAGTACTTC.

This clonotype was counted ten times or more. V usage is TRBV19 and J usage is TRBJ2-7; possible D gene TRBD2, 5 bases. The germline V gene encodes CDR1 LNHDA and CDR2 SQIVND (reference sequence). The CDR3 is made up of 13 amino acids. The V and J ends lost 4 bases and 7 bases respectively, with 14 bases between them. The CDR3 here is CASSTTTGWEQYF. DNA of the CDR3: TGTGCCAGTAGTACGACGACGGGGTGGGAGCAGTACTTC.

On this clonotype: A far larger clone is just one base off, so this is likely a read error. The genes are TRBV5-4 and TRBJ2-1; the D gene is possibly TRBD2 (5 bases). V was pared by 5 bases and J by 13 bases, with 22 bases between. This CDR3 region has 14 residues. From germline, CDR1 is SGHNT and CDR2 YYREEE (reference sequence). The chain's CDR3 is CASSSREDKETQFF. The DNA of the CDR3 is TGTGCCAGCAGTTCCCGGGAAGATAAAGAGACCCAGTTCTTC.

The rearrangement joins TRBV28 to TRBJ2-7, with a possible D match to TRBD1 (6 bases). Germline values: CDR1 MDHEN, CDR2 SYDVKM. CDR3 length equals 12 residues. V lost 8 bases and J 4 bases, leaving 12 bases between the germline ends. This CDR3 is CASWDNEYEQYF. The DNA of the CDR3 is TGTGCCAGCTGGGACAACGAATACGAGCAGTACTTC.

This chain uses TRBV4-2 with TRBJ2-2, with D hard to call. From germline, CDR1 is LGHNA and CDR2 YNFKEQ. V dropped 0 bases and J dropped 6 bases, with 11 bases sitting between them. This CDR3 has 15 residues. CDR3 sequence (DNA): TGTGCCAGCAGCCAAGAGTTGGCGTGGGCCGGGGAGCTGTTTTTT. It is translated as CASSQELAWAGELFF.

V and J are TRBV18 and TRBJ1-1, with D perhaps TRBD1 (6 bases). V was shortened by 2 bases and J by 2 bases, with 12 bases between the two germline ends. This CDR3 contains 15 residues. Germline CDR1 and CDR2: KGHSH and LQKENI. CDR3 loop: CASSPEQGLNTEAFF. The CDR3 coding sequence is TGTGCCAGCTCACCAGAACAGGGTCTTAACACTGAAGCTTTCTTT.